The following is a T cell receptor beta chain sequence with its context. The CDR3 length is 13 residues. Germline loops: CDR1 SNHLY, CDR2 FYNNEI. V lost 8 bases to trimming and J lost 3 bases, with 14 bases between them. The source of the sample is a study of T-cell reconstitution after alpha-beta-depleted transplantation in children. It was with unique molecular identifiers that the TCRbeta library was prepared. MiXCR, applied by TCRdb to the PCR reads, yields one record per CDR3 protein. The top ten clones hold roughly 2.7% of a sample with about 240,000 distinct CDR3 sequences, about 25% of them seen once.

The sample here was PBMCs, taken before TCRalphabeta/CD19-depleted stem cell transplant. The receptor's source is a girl aged 2 to 9 with Fanconi anemia, due to receive a stem cell transplant. The chain joins TRBV2 to TRBJ2-7; a weak D match, TRBD2 (6 bases). CDR3 nucleotides: TGTGCCAGCTTCAGTAGCGGATTCTACGAGCAGTACTTC. This sequence encodes CASFSSGFYEQYF. Full variable domain (remainder filled in from reference TRBV2 and TRBJ2-7): EPEVTQTPSHQVTQMGQEVILRCVPISNHLYFYWYRQILGQKVEFLVSFYNNEISEKSEIFDDQFSVERPDGSNFTLKIRSTKLEDSAMYFCASFSSGFYEQYFGPGTRLTVT.